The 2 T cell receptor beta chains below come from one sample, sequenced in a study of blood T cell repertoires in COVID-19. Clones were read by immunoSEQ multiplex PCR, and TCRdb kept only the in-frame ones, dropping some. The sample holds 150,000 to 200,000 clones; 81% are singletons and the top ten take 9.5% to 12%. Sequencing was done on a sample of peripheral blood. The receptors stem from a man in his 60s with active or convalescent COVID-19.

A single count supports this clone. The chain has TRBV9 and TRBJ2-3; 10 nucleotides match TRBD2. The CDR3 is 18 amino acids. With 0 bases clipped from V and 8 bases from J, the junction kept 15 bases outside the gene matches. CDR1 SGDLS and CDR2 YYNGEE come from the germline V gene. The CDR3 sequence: CASSVGLSLAGRGLTQYF. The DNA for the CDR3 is TGTGCCAGCAGCGTAGGCCTCTCACTAGCGGGGCGGGGCCTTACGCAGTATTTT.

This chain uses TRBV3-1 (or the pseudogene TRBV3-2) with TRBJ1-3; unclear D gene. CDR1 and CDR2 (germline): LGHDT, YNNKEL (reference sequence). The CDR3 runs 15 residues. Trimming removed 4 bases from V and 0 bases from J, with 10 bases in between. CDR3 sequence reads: CASSPRGNSGNTIYF. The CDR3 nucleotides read TGTGCCAGCAGCCCTCGAGGCAACTCTGGAAACACCATATATTTT.